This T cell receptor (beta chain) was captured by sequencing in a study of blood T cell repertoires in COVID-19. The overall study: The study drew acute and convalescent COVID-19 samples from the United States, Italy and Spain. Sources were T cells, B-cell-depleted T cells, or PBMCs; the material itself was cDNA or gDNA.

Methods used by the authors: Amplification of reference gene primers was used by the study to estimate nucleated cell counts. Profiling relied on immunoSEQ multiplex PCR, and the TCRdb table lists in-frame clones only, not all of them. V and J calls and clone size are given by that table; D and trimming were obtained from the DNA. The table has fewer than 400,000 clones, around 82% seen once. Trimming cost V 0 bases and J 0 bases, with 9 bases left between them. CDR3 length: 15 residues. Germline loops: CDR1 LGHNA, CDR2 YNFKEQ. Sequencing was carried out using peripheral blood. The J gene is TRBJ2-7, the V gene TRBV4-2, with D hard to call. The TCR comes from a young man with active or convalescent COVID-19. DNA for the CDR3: TGTGCCAGCAGCCAAGATGACTCTGCCTCCTACGAGCAGTACTTC. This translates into CASSQDDSASYEQYF.